What follows are 32 T cell receptor beta chains derived from one specimen sequenced in a study of T and B cells in COVID-19 patients. TRB rearrangements were amplified by multiplex PCR with BIOMED2 TRB-A/B primers. TCRdb re-called the multiplex PCR reads with MiXCR, one entry per CDR3 protein. The sample comprises over a thousand distinct CDR3 sequences, 25% to 35% of which are singletons, and approximately 24% rests with the top ten. TRB was amplified from approximately 250-480 ng of blood genomic DNA. The sample was blood. The receptors stem from a human donor with active COVID-19.

This chain uses TRBV5-6 with TRBJ2-7; TRBD1 is a possible D gene (6 bases). CDR3 size: 13 residues. CDR1 SGHDT and CDR2 YYEEEE come from the germline V gene. The V and J ends lost 4 bases and 9 bases respectively, with 17 bases between them. CDR3 loop: CASSTSGTIVQYF. As DNA, the CDR3 is TGTGCCAGCAGCACTTCCGGGACAATAGTGCAGTACTTC. Drawing the rest from reference TRBV5-6 and TRBJ2-7, the complete variable domain is DAGVTQSPTHLIKTRGQQVTLRCSPKSGHDTVSWYQQALGQGPQFIFQYYEEEERQRGNFPDRFSGHQFPNYSSELNVNALLLGDSALYLCASSTSGTIVQYFGPGTRLTVT.

In its sample, this clonotype is medium-sized (0.01 to 0.1%). CDR3 DNA sequence: TGTGCCAGCAGCCCGCGTGGAGAGAGAGCCCACCTAACTAACTATGGCTACACCTTC. This codes for CASSPRGERAHLTNYGYTF. The V gene is TRBV27, the J gene TRBJ1-2; no clear D. The length of the CDR3 is 19 residues. With 6 bases removed from V and 0 bases from J, the gap between germline ends came to 26 bases. Germline V gene data show CDR1 as MNHEY and CDR2 as SMNVEV (reference sequence).

This clonotype occurred a few times. The chain has TRBV11-1 and TRBJ1-1; D call uncertain. Germline CDR1 reads SGHAT; CDR2 reads FQDESV (reference sequence). V lost 5 bases, J lost 1 base, and 5 bases lay in between. The CDR3 runs to 12 residues. The CDR3, as DNA: TGTGCCAGCAGCGAGTGGAACACTGAAGCTTTCTTT. Protein product: CASSEWNTEAFF.

This clonotype is categorized as large. V usage is TRBV11-1 and J usage is TRBJ2-7, with a tentative D call TRBD1 (6 bases). V was trimmed by 0 bases and J by 5 bases, leaving 17 bases between them. Per the germline V gene, CDR1 is SGHAT and CDR2 is FQDESV (reference sequence). This CDR3 has 16 residues. CDR3 region: CASSLAWVAGANEQYF. The DNA for the CDR3 is TGTGCCAGCAGCTTAGCCTGGGTGGCAGGGGCCAACGAGCAGTACTTC.

This clonotype is labeled as medium-sized (0.01 to 0.1%). V is TRBV10-3 and J is TRBJ1-5; perhaps TRBD1 as D (6 bases). V lost 3 bases and J lost 5, with 14 bases in between. CDR1 and CDR2 from the germline V gene are ENHRY and SYGVKD. The CDR3 contains 15 residues. The CDR3: CAISEKRPGDQPQHF. The CDR3 nucleotides read TGTGCCATCAGTGAAAAGAGGCCAGGGGATCAGCCCCAGCATTTT.

The chain has TRBV21-1 and TRBJ1-6. TRBV21-1 is a listed pseudogene. The CDR3 spans 17 residues. The CDR3 sequence is CASSKAYRTEDNSPLHF. The CDR3, as DNA: TGTGCCAGCAGCAAAGCTTACCGAACAGAGGATAATTCACCCCTCCACTTT.

By its share, this clonotype is large. This chain joins TRBV6-1 and TRBJ2-6; 9 nucleotides align to TRBD1. The CDR3 length is 15 residues. Germline V CDR1 and CDR2: MNHNS, SASEGT. With 6 bases clipped from V and 0 bases from J, the junction kept 0 bases outside the gene matches. The DNA of the CDR3 is TGTGCCAGCAGGACAGGGGGCTCTGGGGCCAACGTCCTGACTTTC. Translation gives CASRTGGSGANVLTF.

The CDR3 sequence: CATRGTAYEQYF. The CDR3 coding sequence is TGTGCCACCAGGGGCACCGCCTACGAGCAGTACTTC. This chain connects TRBV15 to TRBJ2-7; no reliable D call. Deletions cut 6 bases from V and 2 bases from J, with 8 bases between. The CDR3 runs 12 residues. Germline loops: CDR1 LNHNV, CDR2 YYDKDF (reference sequence).

CDR3 in DNA: TGTGCCAGCAGCTTCGGGGTGGCAGGGGCCAACGAGCAGTACTTC. This translates into CASSFGVAGANEQYF. The V and J genes are TRBV5-5 and TRBJ2-7; possible D gene TRBD1, 6 bases. V lost 2 bases and J lost 5, with 17 bases in between. Per the germline V gene, CDR1 is SGHKS and CDR2 is YYEKEE (reference sequence). The CDR3 extends over 15 amino acids.

This clonotype occurred once. The V gene is TRBV5-6, the J gene TRBJ2-1; 13 bases are a match to TRBD2. Germline V gives CDR1 SGHDT, CDR2 YYEEEE. This CDR3 region has 16 residues. The trim removed 0 bases at V and 8 bases at J, leaving 5 bases unmatched. The CDR3 sequence: CASSLGLAGGGDEQFF. The CDR3 DNA sequence: TGTGCCAGCAGCTTGGGACTAGCGGGGGGTGGAGATGAGCAGTTCTTC.

J is TRBJ2-7 and V is TRBV4-1, with 10 bases matching TRBD2. CDR1 is MGHRA and CDR2 is YSYEKL in the germline V gene. The J segment lost 2 bases and the V segment lost 1 base, leaving 8 bases of the junction unmatched. The CDR3 runs 17 residues. The CDR3 DNA sequence: TGCGCCAGCAGCCAAGGGCTAGCGGGAGCACTCGCCTACGAGCAGTACTTC. As protein: CASSQGLAGALAYEQYF.

This clonotype counts as large. This chain links TRBV19 with TRBJ2-3; D unresolved. CDR3 length: 16 residues. CDR1 is LNHDA, CDR2 SQIVND, per germline (reference sequence). V dropped 5 bases and J dropped 3 bases, with 18 bases sitting between them. This chain's CDR3 is CASSPGILGSTDTQYF. The CDR3 nucleotides read TGTGCCAGTAGTCCCGGTATCCTCGGTTCGACAGATACGCAGTATTTT.

CDR3: CASSGANYGYTF. The CDR3 DNA reads as TGCGCCAGCAGTGGGGCTAACTATGGCTACACCTTC. The gene calls are TRBV10-1 and TRBJ1-2; no clear D. Looked up from germline, CDR1 is WNHNN and CDR2 is SYGVQD (reference sequence). V lost 4 bases, J lost 0 bases, and 3 bases lay in between. The CDR3 length is 12 residues.

This clonotype is large. The V gene is TRBV6-1, the J gene TRBJ2-2; the D gene is possibly TRBD2 (5 bases). Deletions cut 4 bases from V and 3 bases from J, with 12 bases between. There are 15 residues in the CDR3. Looked up from germline, CDR1 is MNHNS and CDR2 is SASEGT. CDR3 region: CASSGSAGDTGELFF. The DNA for the CDR3 is TGTGCCAGCAGTGGATCGGCGGGTGACACCGGGGAGCTGTTTTTT.

The chain couples TRBV19 to TRBJ2-1; 10 nucleotides agree with TRBD2. The CDR3 is 13 residues long. J was trimmed by 7 bases and V by 8 bases; bases with no gene match: 5. From germline, CDR1 is LNHDA and CDR2 SQIVND (reference sequence). The CDR3 spells CASALAGGNEQFF. CDR3 in DNA: TGTGCCAGTGCCTTAGCGGGGGGAAATGAGCAGTTCTTC.

Relative to its sample, this clonotype is large. This chain uses TRBV5-6 with TRBJ2-1; 13 positions match TRBD2. The germline V gene has CDR1 SGHDT and CDR2 YYEEEE. The CDR3 totals 15 residues. V dropped 0 bases and J dropped 6; count of bases not matched to a gene: 0. Here the CDR3 reads CASSLGLAGGNEQFF. CDR3 sequence (DNA): TGTGCCAGCAGCTTGGGACTAGCGGGGGGCAATGAGCAGTTCTTC.

The gene calls are TRBV20-1 and TRBJ2-7; no clear D. V was cut by 0 bases and J by 0 bases, with 6 bases left in between. Per the germline V gene, CDR1 is DFQATT and CDR2 is SNEGSKA (reference sequence). The CDR3 length is 13 residues. As DNA, the CDR3 is TGCAGTGCTAGAGAGGATCCCTCCTACGAGCAGTACTTC. Amino acid sequence: CSAREDPSYEQYF.

This clonotype appeared a few times. This chain joins TRBV12-5 and TRBJ2-7; 13 bases are shared with TRBD2. Germline V gene lookup returns CDR1 LGHNT and CDR2 FRNRAP. The V and J ends lost 2 bases and 1 base, in that order; junction bases with no gene match: 2. The CDR3 contains 16 residues. CDR3 DNA sequence: TGTGCTAGTGGTTTGATACTAGCGGGGGGGTCCTACGAGCAGTACTTC. Translating it yields CASGLILAGGSYEQYF. The variable domain in full, with the rest retrieved from reference TRBV12-5 and TRBJ2-7, is DARVTQTPRHKVTEMGQEVTMRCQPILGHNTVFWYRQTMMQGLELLAYFRNRAPLDDSGMPKDRFSAEMPDATLATLKIQPSEPRDSAVYFCASGLILAGGSYEQYFGPGTRLTVT.

This clonotype appeared a few times. The chain couples TRBV20-1 to TRBJ2-7; D not resolved. In germline, CDR1 is DFQATT, CDR2 SNEGSKA (reference sequence). Trimming left V 4 bases short and J 6 bases short, with 7 bases between. The CDR3 contains 10 residues. The CDR3 coding sequence is TGCAGTGCTACTTACTCCGAGCAGTACTTC. Translating gives CSATYSEQYF.

The V and J genes are TRBV11-1 and TRBJ2-1; TRBD2 matches 11 bases. The junction had 8 bases not matched to a gene; V was cut back by 1 base and J by 12 bases. The germline CDR1 and CDR2 sequences are SGHAT and FQDESV (reference sequence). The CDR3 contains 15 residues. CDR3 amino acids: CASSLELGSGRGQFF. The CDR3 nucleotides are TGTGCCAGCAGCTTAGAACTTGGTAGCGGGAGGGGGCAGTTCTTC.

By share, this clonotype ranks as medium-sized. V and J are TRBV7-9 and TRBJ1-4; possibly TRBD1 for D (6 bases). CDR3 length equals 14 residues. Germline CDR1 is SEHNR and CDR2 is FQNEAQ (reference sequence). V lost 4 bases and J 8 bases, leaving 14 bases between the germline ends. Here the CDR3 DNA reads TGTGCCAGCAGCTCGCCGGGGACACGAGAAAAACTGTTTTTT. Translation: CASSSPGTREKLFF.

Comments on this clonotype: This could be a read error, since a much larger clone is one nucleotide away. The genes are TRBV6-5 and TRBJ2-7, with TRBD2 matching 12 bases. Germline CDR1 MNHEY, CDR2 SVGAGI. The CDR3 has 15 residues. The CDR3 loop is CAISEALTSGGKQYF. The DNA of the CDR3 is TGTGCCATCAGTGAGGCACTTACTAGCGGGGGGAAGCAGTACTTC.

The J gene is TRBJ2-6, the V gene TRBV13; no firm D call. Germline-derived CDR1 and CDR2 are PRHDT and FYEKMQ (reference sequence). There are 15 residues in the CDR3. V was trimmed by 1 base and J by 4 bases, leaving 8 bases between them. The CDR3 protein is CASSLEGAGANVLTF. The CDR3 coding sequence is TGTGCCAGCAGCTTAGAAGGCGCGGGGGCCAACGTCCTGACTTTC.

CDR3 coding DNA: TGTGCCAGCAGCCTTAGCGGGGCTGAGACCCAGTACTTC. It yields the protein CASSLSGAETQYF. This chain uses TRBV12-3 or TRBV12-4 with TRBJ2-5, with 8 bases fitting TRBD2. Trimming cost V 6 bases and J 5 bases; bases outside gene matches: 5. CDR3 size: 13 residues.

CDR3 nucleotide sequence: TGTGCCAGTAGTATTGGGACTAGCTCCCAGTATGAGCAGTTCTTC. Translated: CASSIGTSSQYEQFF. V gene TRBV19 combines with J gene TRBJ2-1; 9 nucleotides agree with TRBD2. V lost 3 bases to trimming and J lost 8 bases; unmatched junction nucleotides: 8. CDR1 is LNHDA and CDR2 is SQIVND in the germline V gene (reference sequence). The CDR3 runs to 15 residues.

The rearrangement joins TRBV6-5 to TRBJ2-1, with TRBD2 matching over 12 bases. The CDR3 length is 16 residues. The V and J ends lost 3 bases and 7 bases, in that order; junction bases with no gene match: 7. The germline V gene encodes CDR1 MNHEY and CDR2 SVGAGI. The CDR3 protein is CASSYSPSGGANEQFF. The CDR3 nucleotides read TGTGCCAGCAGTTATTCCCCTAGCGGGGGGGCGAATGAGCAGTTCTTC.

By proportion, this clonotype is medium-sized. The rearrangement joins TRBV12-3 or TRBV12-4 to TRBJ1-5; D is unclear. The germline V and J ends were trimmed by 6 bases and 6 bases, with 12 bases remaining between them. The CDR3 is 13 amino acids. CDR3 DNA: TGTGCCAGCAGCGTCACCCGGAGTCAGCCCCAGCATTTT. As protein: CASSVTRSQPQHF.

V is TRBV20-1 and J is TRBJ1-2; 7 bases agree with TRBD1. CDR3 length: 13 amino acids. In germline, CDR1 is DFQATT, CDR2 SNEGSKA (reference sequence). V was clipped by 5 bases and J by 2 bases; unmatched bases: 5. In DNA form, the CDR3 reads TGCAGTGCTGGCGGACAGGAGAACTATGGCTACACCTTC. It yields the protein CSAGGQENYGYTF.

Relative to its sample, this clonotype is large. The rearrangement uses TRBV13 and TRBJ2-7; 7 nucleotides agree with TRBD1. V trimming: 1 base; J trimming: 2 bases; junction bases outside the gene matches: 5. The CDR3 has 15 amino acids. Germline V gives CDR1 PRHDT, CDR2 FYEKMQ (reference sequence). In DNA form, the CDR3 reads TGTGCCAGCAGCTTAGAGGGGGCAGAACCCTACGAGCAGTACTTC. Translation gives CASSLEGAEPYEQYF.

The chain is built from TRBV5-1 and TRBJ1-4; TRBD1 matches at 8 bases. The CDR3 has 16 residues. Trimming cost V 4 bases and J 2 bases; bases outside gene matches: 7. CDR1 is SGHRS and CDR2 is YFSETQ in the germline V gene. CDR3 amino acids: CASSEQGAVTNEKLFF. The CDR3 DNA follows: TGCGCCAGCAGCGAGCAGGGGGCTGTTACTAATGAAAAACTGTTTTTT. The variable domain in full, completed from reference TRBV5-1 and TRBJ1-4, reads KAGVTQTPRYLIKTRGQQVTLSCSPISGHRSVSWYQQTPGQGLQFLFEYFSETQRNKGNFPGRFSGRQFSNSRSEMNVSTLELGDSALYLCASSEQGAVTNEKLFFGSGTQLSVL.

The J gene is TRBJ2-2, the V gene TRBV10-3; TRBD2 is a possible D gene (5 bases). V dropped 8 bases and J dropped 4 bases, with 8 bases sitting between them. CDR1 is ENHRY and CDR2 is SYGVKD in the germline V gene. CDR3 length equals 12 residues. The CDR3 DNA reads TGTGCCATCGGAGGAGGCACCGGGGAGCTGTTTTTT. Translation: CAIGGGTGELFF.

This clonotype is classed as large. J is TRBJ2-6 and V is TRBV19; D tentatively reads TRBD1 or TRBD2 (5 bases each). V was pared by 8 bases and J by 1 base, with 15 bases between. Germline assignment: CDR1 LNHDA and CDR2 SQIVND (reference sequence). The CDR3 contains 16 residues. The CDR3 bases are TGTGCCAGTCGGGGCAGATCTCCTTCTGGGGCCAACGTCCTGACTTTC. It is translated as CASRGRSPSGANVLTF.